This TCR beta chain was recovered during a study of identical twins. The CDR3 sequence is 13 residues long. V was pared by 6 bases and J by 7 bases, with 5 bases of the junction left unmatched. Germline CDR1 reads MNHNS; CDR2 reads SASEGT. Each CDR3 protein gets one entry after TCRdb re-called the 5' RACE reads with MiXCR. Of 540,000 or so distinct CDR3 sequences listed, around 22% are singletons. Study results and limitations: Some out-of-frame alpha sequences were shared by twins, and these showed excess low generation probability.

Notes on this clonotype: The antigen remains undetermined.

These data were likewise used in another study, on yellow fever vaccine responses in identical twins.

The sequenced sample consisted of CD4+ T cells sorted from blood. The clonotype comes from a woman aged 18-29 years in good health. This chain joins TRBV6-1 and TRBJ2-4; TRBD1 agrees at 8 bases. The CDR3 loop is CASRDRVANIQYF. The CDR3 region has the DNA TGTGCCAGCAGGGACAGGGTCGCGAACATTCAGTACTTC.